The next 3 T cell receptor beta chains were all read from a single sample in a study of T cell responses to AZD1222 COVID-19 vaccine. Libraries were prepared by immunoSEQ multiplex PCR; TCRdb keeps only in-frame clonotypes and omits some of them. The sample has roughly 130,000 clones; roughly 85% are singletons. The specimen comprised peripheral blood, sampled on day 0 of MenACWY control vaccination. These receptors were collected from an adult in good health.

This chain uses TRBV7-9 with TRBJ1-5; tentatively, D is TRBD1 (5 bases). Looked up from germline, CDR1 is SEHNR and CDR2 is FQNEAQ (reference sequence). This CDR3 contains 14 residues. V lost 5 bases and J lost 4, with 12 bases in between. The CDR3 protein is CASSRGDPNQPQHF. The CDR3 DNA follows: TGTGCCAGCAGCCGAGGGGACCCTAATCAGCCCCAGCATTTT.

The gene calls are TRBV12-5 and TRBJ2-2; D may match TRBD1 or TRBD2 (5 bases each). Germline CDR1 LGHNT, CDR2 FRNRAP. The CDR3 consists of 14 residues. The germline V and J ends were trimmed by 4 bases and 2 bases, with 8 bases remaining between them. Here the CDR3 reads CASGSGANTGELFF. DNA of the CDR3: TGTGCTAGTGGTTCCGGGGCAAACACCGGGGAGCTGTTTTTT.

This chain links TRBV4-1 with TRBJ2-2, with D possibly being TRBD1 or TRBD2 (7 bases each). Deletions cut 4 bases from V and 4 bases from J, with 13 bases between. The V gene's germline CDR1 is MGHRA and CDR2 YSYEKL. The CDR3 extends over 15 amino acids. CDR3 amino acids: CASSPRRGGTGELFF. The DNA of the CDR3 is TGCGCCAGCAGCCCCCGCAGGGGGGGCACCGGGGAGCTGTTTTTT.